The table lists the clone carrying this TCR beta chain with a few counts. This table comes from immunoSEQ multiplex PCR, and its TCRdb copy is limited to in-frame clones, with some not included. The repertoire holds 100,000 to 150,000 clones, with around 90% as singletons. The sample is drawn from a study of cytomegalovirus exposure and HLA in healthy donors. The germline CDR1 and CDR2 sequences are SGHRS and YFSETQ. The junction had 6 bases not matched to a gene; V was cut back by 4 bases and J by 5 bases. CDR3 length equals 15 residues. V gene TRBV5-1 combines with J gene TRBJ2-5; 12 bases align to TRBD1. The material sequenced was PBMCs. The source is a woman under 30 in good health and CMV-seronegative. CDR3 region: CASSQGQGAWETQYF. CDR3 nucleotides: TGCGCCAGCAGCCAGGGACAGGGGGCTTGGGAGACCCAGTACTTC.